Shown below are 17 T cell receptor beta chains from a single sample sequenced in a study of cytomegalovirus exposure and HLA in healthy donors. The PCR had 60 Vbeta and 13 Jbeta primers. Sequencing was performed with immunoSEQ multiplex PCR; in TCRdb, only in-frame clones are kept and a portion is missing. The repertoire holds under 200,000 clones, with around 80% as singletons. Material: PBMCs. The source is a man aged 50 to 60 in good health and CMV-seropositive.

The rearrangement joins TRBV30 to TRBJ2-7; D is unresolved. Deletions cut 0 bases from V and 0 bases from J, with 6 bases between. From germline, CDR1 is GTSNPN and CDR2 SVGIG (reference sequence). This CDR3 region has 13 residues. CDR3 nucleotides: TGTGCCTGGAGTGTTGGTAGCTCCTACGAGCAGTACGTC. Amino acid sequence: CAWSVGSSYEQYV.

A single count supports this clone. The chain has TRBV15 and TRBJ2-7; 8 bases are shared with TRBD1. The junction had 7 bases not matched to a gene; V was cut back by 3 bases and J by 3 bases. This CDR3 is built from 15 residues. Germline loops: CDR1 LNHNV, CDR2 YYDKDF (reference sequence). DNA of the CDR3: TGTGCCACCAGCAGGGCACGGACAGGGAACTACGAGCAGTACTTC. This encodes CATSRARTGNYEQYF.

The chain uses TRBV6-1 and TRBJ1-2; D remains ambiguous. CDR1 MNHNS and CDR2 SASEGT come from the germline V gene. The germline V and J ends were trimmed by 0 bases and 6 bases, with 14 bases remaining between them. The length of the CDR3 is 15 residues. CDR3 bases: TGTGCCAGCAGTGAAGCGAAGTGGAGGGCCCATGGCTACACCTTC. Translating it yields CASSEAKWRAHGYTF.

The chain couples TRBV7-8 to TRBJ1-1, with D perhaps TRBD1 (5 bases). V lost 5 bases and J 7 bases, leaving 11 bases between the germline ends. There are 12 residues in the CDR3. The germline CDR1 and CDR2 sequences are SGHVS and FQNEAQ. The CDR3 nucleotides read TGTGCCAGCAGCCCGAGACAGCATGAAGCTTTCTTT. As protein: CASSPRQHEAFF.

The V and J genes are TRBV18 and TRBJ1-2, with 8 positions matching TRBD1. The trim removed 2 bases at V and 8 bases at J, leaving 4 bases unmatched. The CDR3 has 13 residues. Germline CDR1 and CDR2: KGHSH and LQKENI. CDR3: CASSPKDRVGYTF. The DNA of the CDR3 is TGTGCCAGCTCACCAAAGGACAGGGTAGGCTACACCTTC.

The chain uses TRBV30 and TRBJ2-2; 10 bases match TRBD2. V was clipped by 3 bases and J by 0 bases; unmatched bases: 1. CDR1 and CDR2 (germline): GTSNPN, SVGIG (reference sequence). The CDR3 loop spans 15 amino acids. The CDR3 sequence: CAWRGLASNTGELFF. The DNA of the CDR3 is TGTGCCTGGAGGGGACTAGCGTCGAACACCGGGGAGCTGTTTTTT.

Only one count was recorded for this clone. The gene calls are TRBV10-3 and TRBJ1-6; D is ambiguous. This CDR3 region has 14 residues. Per germline, CDR1 ENHRY and CDR2 SYGVKD. V gave up 7 bases and J gave up 7 bases, with 14 bases separating them. Here the CDR3 reads CAIKQLGGNSPLHF. CDR3 DNA: TGTGCCATCAAGCAGCTGGGAGGGAATTCACCCCTCCACTTT.

This chain joins TRBV7-9 and TRBJ1-3, with a weak D call TRBD1 (5 bases). Germline lookup yields CDR1 SEHNR and CDR2 FQNEAQ (reference sequence). This CDR3 spans 18 amino acids. The germline V and J ends were trimmed by 0 bases and 2 bases, with 17 bases remaining between them. Here the CDR3 DNA reads TGTGCCAGCAGCTTAGCGACAAGAGCCAGGGCAGCTGGAAACACCATATATTTT. It yields the protein CASSLATRARAAGNTIYF.

A single count supports this clone. The chain couples TRBV5-1 to TRBJ2-1; a possible D gene is TRBD1 (7 bases). The CDR3 covers 14 residues. Deletions cut 4 bases from V and 5 bases from J, with 13 bases between. Germline loops: CDR1 SGHRS, CDR2 YFSETQ. The CDR3 DNA sequence: TGCGCCAGCAGCCCCGGGGGACAGAACAATGAGCAGTTCTTC. This sequence encodes CASSPGGQNNEQFF.

The genes are TRBV19 and TRBJ1-5; no clear D gene. This CDR3 has 13 residues. V gave up 7 bases and J gave up 2 bases, with 9 bases separating them. Germline CDR1 and CDR2: LNHDA and SQIVND (reference sequence). The CDR3, as DNA: TGTGCCAGTACTGACTTTGGCAATCAGCCCCAGCATTTT. The encoded protein is CASTDFGNQPQHF.

V gene TRBV10-1 combines with J gene TRBJ2-3, with D possibly TRBD2 on 5 matching bases. Trimming removed 0 bases from V and 2 bases from J, with 9 bases in between. The germline V gene encodes CDR1 WNHNN and CDR2 SYGVQD (reference sequence). The CDR3 sequence is 15 residues long. The CDR3 coding sequence is TGCGCCAGCAGTGAGTCAGGACTGAACACAGATACGCAGTATTTT. The encoded protein is CASSESGLNTDTQYF.

This clone showed up just once. CDR3 in amino acids: CASSLSRGQLNTEAFF. CDR3 DNA: TGTGCCAGCAGTTTATCGCGGGGACAGCTGAACACTGAAGCTTTCTTT. The chain links TRBV27 to TRBJ1-1; 7 bases line up with TRBD1. Germline V gives CDR1 MNHEY, CDR2 SMNVEV (reference sequence). The junction had 4 bases not matched to a gene; V was cut back by 0 bases and J by 0 bases. The CDR3 covers 16 residues.

The chain has TRBV4-2 and TRBJ2-2; 9 bases are shared with TRBD1. CDR3 length equals 18 residues. CDR1 is LGHNA and CDR2 is YNFKEQ in the germline V gene. Trimming at V came to 3 bases and at J to 2 bases, leaving 10 bases not matched to a gene. The CDR3 DNA is TGTGCCAGCAGCCATCCCAGGACAGGGGTTTTCAACACCGGGGAGCTGTTTTTT. Protein: CASSHPRTGVFNTGELFF.

This chain joins TRBV5-6 and TRBJ1-1; D uncertain. The ends were cut back, 0 bases at V and 1 base at J, with 10 bases in the middle. Germline V gene sequence: CDR1 SGHDT, CDR2 YYEEEE. The CDR3 contains 15 residues. The CDR3 loop reads CASSLEVRGNTEAFF. Here the CDR3 DNA reads TGTGCCAGCAGCTTGGAGGTCCGAGGGAACACTGAAGCTTTCTTT.

The chain couples TRBV4-2 to TRBJ1-2, with 9 nucleotides matching TRBD1. This CDR3 spans 18 amino acids. Germline V gives CDR1 LGHNA, CDR2 YNFKEQ. Unmatched junction bases numbered 16, after V lost 0 bases and J lost 8 bases. The CDR3 sequence is CASSQDFRVGQGSRGYTF. CDR3 nucleotides: TGTGCCAGCAGCCAAGACTTCCGAGTGGGACAGGGAAGTCGCGGCTACACCTTC.

This clone was seen just once. The chain combines TRBV19 with TRBJ1-2; the D gene is possibly TRBD1 (5 bases). Looked up from germline, CDR1 is LNHDA and CDR2 is SQIVND (reference sequence). This CDR3 is 15 amino acids long. Trimming pared 7 bases from V and 3 bases from J, leaving 18 bases between. The CDR3 here is CASTFERGKDYGYTF. The CDR3 DNA reads TGTGCCAGTACCTTCGAGCGGGGGAAAGACTATGGCTACACCTTC. Variable domain in full (rest from reference TRBV19 and TRBJ1-2): DGGITQSPKYLFRKEGQNVTLSCEQNLNHDAMYWYRQDPGQGLRLIYYSQIVNDFQKGDIAEGYSVSREKKESFPLTVTSAQKNPTAFYLCASTFERGKDYGYTFGSGTRLTVV.

As DNA, the CDR3 is TGTGCCACCAGCAGAGCGGGGGGAGGAGAGAACGGCTACACCTTC. Its translation: CATSRAGGGENGYTF. V is TRBV15 and J is TRBJ1-2, with D possibly TRBD1 on 5 matching bases. With 1 base removed from V and 8 bases from J, the gap between germline ends came to 17 bases. Germline lookup yields CDR1 LNHNV and CDR2 YYDKDF (reference sequence). The CDR3 contains 15 residues.